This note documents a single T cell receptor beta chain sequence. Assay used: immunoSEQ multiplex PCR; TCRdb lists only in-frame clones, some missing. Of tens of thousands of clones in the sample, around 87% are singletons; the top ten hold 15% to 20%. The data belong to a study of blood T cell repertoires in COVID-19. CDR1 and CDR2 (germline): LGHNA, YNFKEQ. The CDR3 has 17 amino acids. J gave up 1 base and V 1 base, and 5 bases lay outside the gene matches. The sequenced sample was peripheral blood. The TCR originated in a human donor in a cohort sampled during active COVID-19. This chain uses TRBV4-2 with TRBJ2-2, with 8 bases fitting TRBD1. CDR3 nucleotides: TGTGCCAGCAGCCAAGTTTTCGGGACAGGGAACACCGGGGAGCTGTTTTTT. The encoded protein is CASSQVFGTGNTGELFF.